Listed here is a single TCR beta chain. The target antigen is unknown. A second 7 to 11 cycle PCR used barcoded and J-beta primers. TCRdb re-analysed the 5' RACE reads in MiXCR, keeping a single row per CDR3 protein. Among about 1.8 million distinct CDR3 sequences listed, around 48% were seen once. The germline V gene has CDR1 SNHLY and CDR2 FYNNEI. J lost 1 base, V lost 8 bases, and 5 bases had no gene match. The CDR3 is made up of 15 amino acids. The data stem from a study of blood T cells in healthy people across ages. Broader study findings: Roughly linear age-related decline in beta diversity appeared, significant by age 40.

The chain combines TRBV2 with TRBJ2-7; 13 positions agree with TRBD2. What was sequenced was blood. The source of this sequence is a woman aged 35 to 49 in good health. This CDR3 is CASGTSGGGSYEQYF. The CDR3 coding sequence is TGTGCCAGCGGAACTAGCGGGGGGGGATCCTACGAGCAGTACTTC.